What follows are 9 T cell receptor beta chains derived from one specimen sequenced in a study of cytomegalovirus exposure and HLA in healthy donors (dated by TCRdb to the late 2010s). Receptors were amplified or captured by the immunoSEQ multiplex PCR assay. For the multiplex PCR, a mixture combining 60 forward primers for TCR Vbeta segments and 13 reverse primers for TCR Jbeta segments was used. TCRdb stores this immuneACCESS table with in-frame sequences only. Part of the clones is absent; in the studies checked, under half of the shortfall reflects unresolved V genes, and no reason is known for the rest. This sample is represented by some 120,000 clones; 77% of them were singletons. Around 13% of the sample is in the top ten clones. The sample taken for sequencing was PBMCs. These receptors came from a woman aged 40 to 49 in good health and CMV-seropositive.

Only one count was recorded for this clone. J is TRBJ2-7 and V is TRBV5-1; 8 bases fit TRBD1. With V trimmed by 2 bases and J by 6 bases, 10 bases remained unmatched. The CDR3 length is 15 residues. In germline, CDR1 is SGHRS, CDR2 YFSETQ. The CDR3 sequence: CASSFRTGTPGEQYF. For the CDR3, the DNA is TGCGCCAGCAGCTTCAGGACAGGGACCCCAGGCGAGCAGTACTTC. Full variable domain (rest looked up from reference TRBV5-1 and TRBJ2-7): KAGVTQTPRYLIKTRGQQVTLSCSPISGHRSVSWYQQTPGQGLQFLFEYFSETQRNKGNFPGRFSGRQFSNSRSEMNVSTLELGDSALYLCASSFRTGTPGEQYFGPGTRLTVT.

This clone was detected once. J is TRBJ2-3 and V is TRBV5-4; D may be TRBD1 (5 bases). CDR1 is SGHNT, CDR2 YYREEE, per germline (reference sequence). Trimming took 1 base from V and 2 from J, leaving 11 bases between them. The CDR3 is 15 residues long. CDR3 sequence reads: CASSLSQDNTDTQYF. The CDR3, as DNA: TGTGCCAGCAGCTTGAGCCAGGACAACACAGATACGCAGTATTTT.

The chain combines TRBV7-3 with TRBJ2-1; 10 bases fit TRBD1. CDR1 and CDR2 from the germline V gene are SGHTA and FQGTGA. V gave up 5 bases and J gave up 8 bases; unmatched junction bases: 6. This CDR3 has 14 residues. The CDR3 is CASSRRQGAHEQFF. DNA of the CDR3: TGTGCCAGCAGCCGCCGACAGGGGGCCCATGAGCAGTTCTTC.

V gene TRBV10-1 combines with J gene TRBJ2-5; 11 nucleotides agree with TRBD2. Looked up from germline, CDR1 is WNHNN and CDR2 is SYGVQD (reference sequence). Unmatched junction bases numbered 13, after V lost 0 bases and J lost 7 bases. The CDR3 length is 18 residues. The CDR3 DNA sequence: TGCGCCAGCAGTGAGTCCGGAACCGGGACTAGCGGTAAAGGGACCCAGTACTTC. The encoded protein is CASSESGTGTSGKGTQYF.

The rearrangement uses TRBV7-8 and TRBJ2-3; 8 positions match TRBD2. This CDR3 has 16 amino acids. CDR1 SGHVS and CDR2 FQNEAQ come from the germline V gene. J was trimmed by 4 bases and V by 4 bases; bases with no gene match: 10. As DNA, the CDR3 is TGTGCCAGCAGCTCCAGACCCAGCGGGAGAGCAGATACGCAGTATTTT. It encodes CASSSRPSGRADTQYF.

The V call is TRBV28, the J call TRBJ2-2; TRBD1 aligns across 7 bases. V dropped 6 bases and J dropped 1; count of bases not matched to a gene: 2. The CDR3 spans 14 residues. Looked up from germline, CDR1 is MDHEN and CDR2 is SYDVKM. In nucleotides, the CDR3 is TGTGCCAGCAGGCGACAGGGGAACACCGGGGAGCTGTTTTTT. This encodes CASRRQGNTGELFF.

This sequence joins TRBV11-3 and TRBJ2-1; TRBD2 matches at 9 bases. Germline V gene data show CDR1 as SGHNT and CDR2 as YENEEA. V lost 1 base, J lost 7 bases, and 5 bases stayed unmatched. The CDR3 runs to 15 residues. The CDR3 reads CASSLVSGRGNEQFF. CDR3 nucleotide sequence: TGTGCCAGCAGCTTAGTTAGCGGGAGAGGAAATGAGCAGTTCTTC.

The rearrangement joins TRBV29-1 to TRBJ2-3; 10 nucleotides match TRBD2. The ends lost 6 bases at V and 3 bases at J; junction bases unmatched: 3. Germline V gives CDR1 SQVTM, CDR2 ANQGSEA. This CDR3 spans 13 amino acids. This CDR3 reads CSVLLAGTDTQYF. CDR3 bases: TGCAGCGTACTACTAGCGGGAACAGATACGCAGTATTTT.

The chain carries TRBV6-5 and TRBJ1-2; tentatively, D is TRBD1 (6 bases). The CDR3 contains 14 residues. Germline CDR1 reads MNHEY; CDR2 reads SVGAGI. V was trimmed by 5 bases and J by 4 bases, leaving 14 bases between them. The CDR3 region has the DNA TGTGCCAGCAGTCAGGGCCTGGGGGCCTATGGCTACACCTTC. Translated, it gives CASSQGLGAYGYTF.